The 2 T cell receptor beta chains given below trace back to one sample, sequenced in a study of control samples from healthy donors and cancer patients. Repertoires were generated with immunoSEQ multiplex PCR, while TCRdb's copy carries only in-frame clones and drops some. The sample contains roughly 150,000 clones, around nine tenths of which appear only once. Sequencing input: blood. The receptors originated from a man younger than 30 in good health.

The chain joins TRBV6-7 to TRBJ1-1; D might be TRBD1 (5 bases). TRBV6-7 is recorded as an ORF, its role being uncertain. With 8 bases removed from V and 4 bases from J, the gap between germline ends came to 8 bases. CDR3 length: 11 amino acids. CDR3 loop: CASSQGTEAFF. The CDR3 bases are TGTGCCAGCTCTCAGGGCACTGAAGCTTTCTTT.

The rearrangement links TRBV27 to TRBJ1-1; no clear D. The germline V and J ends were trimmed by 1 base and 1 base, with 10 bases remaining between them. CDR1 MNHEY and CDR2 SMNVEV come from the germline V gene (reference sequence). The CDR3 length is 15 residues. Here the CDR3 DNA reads TGTGCCAGCAGTTTATACCTATCCCCGAACACTGAAGCTTTCTTT. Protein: CASSLYLSPNTEAFF.